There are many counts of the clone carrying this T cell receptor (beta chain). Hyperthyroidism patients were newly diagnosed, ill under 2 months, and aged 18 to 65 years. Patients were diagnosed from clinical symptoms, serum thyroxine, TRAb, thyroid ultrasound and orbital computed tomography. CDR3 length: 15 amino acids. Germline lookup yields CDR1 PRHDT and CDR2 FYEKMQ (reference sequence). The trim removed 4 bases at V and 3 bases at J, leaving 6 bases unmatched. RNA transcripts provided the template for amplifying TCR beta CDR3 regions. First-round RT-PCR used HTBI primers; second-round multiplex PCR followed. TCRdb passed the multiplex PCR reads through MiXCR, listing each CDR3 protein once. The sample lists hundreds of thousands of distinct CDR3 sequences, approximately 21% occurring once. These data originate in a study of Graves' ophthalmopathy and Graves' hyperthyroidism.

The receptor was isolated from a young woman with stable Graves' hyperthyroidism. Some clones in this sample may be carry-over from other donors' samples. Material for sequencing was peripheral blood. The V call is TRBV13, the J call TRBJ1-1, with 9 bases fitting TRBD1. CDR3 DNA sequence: TGTGCCAGCAGCTCGGGACAGGGAGCGTACACTGAAGCTTTCTTT. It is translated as CASSSGQGAYTEAFF. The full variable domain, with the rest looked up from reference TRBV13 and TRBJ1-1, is AAGVIQSPRHLIKEKRETATLKCYPIPRHDTVYWYQQGPGQDPQFLISFYEKMQSDKGSIPDRFSAQQFSDYHSELNMSSLELGDSALYFCASSSGQGAYTEAFFGQGTRLTVV.